A selection of T cell receptor beta chains follows, all from one sample in a study of molecular identifiers for immune sequencing clone quantification. TCRdb passed the PCR reads through MiXCR, listing each CDR3 protein once. The data hold hundreds of thousands of distinct CDR3 sequences, with 25% observed a single time. Sample: naive CD8+ T cells from blood, with Jurkat cell RNA spiked in. These receptors came from a human donor in good health. Some libraries in this study had Jurkat cell RNA spiked in. CDR3s include the opening cysteine and the closing phenylalanine or tryptophan.

TRBJ1-1 | TRBV5-8 | CASSLSQNTEAFF
TRBJ2-2 | TRBV19 | CASSATRQGNTGELFF
TRBJ2-2 | TRBV12-3/TRBV12-4 | CASSFVSSGGELFF
TRBJ2-4 | TRBV19 | CASSIAGGPKNIQYF
TRBJ1-5 | TRBV12-3/TRBV12-4 | CASSFLRHPRDQPQHF
TRBJ1-5 | TRBV24-1 | CATSDLLTHGACNQPQHF
TRBJ2-2 | TRBV9 | CASSPEESGSGGASGELFF
TRBJ2-3 | TRBV2 | CAERGLAELNTQYF
TRBJ1-3 | TRBV4-3 | CASSQEDRSGNTIYF
TRBJ2-7 | TRBV27 | CASSLAGGPEGEQYF
TRBJ2-3 | TRBV7-8 | CASSWVVGAGGTDTQYF
TRBJ1-2 | TRBV20-1 | CSARDSGSGYTF
TRBJ2-5 | TRBV4-1 | CASSQERGETQYF
TRBJ2-1 | TRBV2 | CASSGGLKPINEQFF
TRBJ2-2 | TRBV7-6 | CASSLGTSGLNTGELFF
TRBJ1-1 | TRBV4-3 | CASSQDGGYTEAFF
TRBJ2-1 | TRBV29-1 | CSVEGAFSGAYNEQFF
TRBJ2-7 | TRBV6-2/TRBV6-3 | CASSSLQGAHEQYF
TRBJ2-7 | TRBV6-1 | CASEGTGWEQYF
TRBJ1-1 | TRBV7-2 | CASSLDPGGVEAFF
TRBJ2-1 | TRBV24-1 | CATSGAGGVVFDNEQFF
TRBJ2-5 | TRBV27 | CASSPDTYQETQYF
TRBJ2-3 | TRBV12-3/TRBV12-4 | CASSLAIYTDTQYF
TRBJ2-7 | TRBV6-5 | CASSYEGTGGYEQYF
TRBJ2-3 | TRBV24-1 | CATSDFRRDTQYF
TRBJ2-7 | TRBV2 | CASSVGLDYEQYF
TRBJ1-5 | TRBV20-1 | CSARDRDSRNQPQHF
TRBJ2-2 | TRBV7-7 | CASSPIGSGGTGELFF
TRBJ1-3 | TRBV13 | CASSLRVSGNTIYF
TRBJ1-1 | TRBV27 | CASWGLEKNTESFF
TRBJ2-4 | TRBV5-3 | CASSLEARGPLNIQYF
TRBJ2-7 | TRBV27 | CASSPGLQYEQYF
TRBJ1-1 | TRBV29-1 | CSVADRGHPVNTEAFF
TRBJ1-1 | TRBV12-5 | CASGLSGGTEAFF
TRBJ2-7 | TRBV9 | CASSPYRSSYEQYF
TRBJ2-1 | TRBV3-1 | CASSHWTGDEQFF
TRBJ2-5 | TRBV2 | CASSEAKGQETQYF
TRBJ2-1 | TRBV7-2 | CASSSYRTSWVEQFF
TRBJ2-7 | TRBV13 | CATTSPHSSAQYF
TRBJ2-4 | TRBV9 | CASSVSGASKNIQYF
TRBJ1-5 | TRBV28 | CASQPQGAWDQPQHF
TRBJ1-1 | TRBV7-9 | CASSQDPEAFF